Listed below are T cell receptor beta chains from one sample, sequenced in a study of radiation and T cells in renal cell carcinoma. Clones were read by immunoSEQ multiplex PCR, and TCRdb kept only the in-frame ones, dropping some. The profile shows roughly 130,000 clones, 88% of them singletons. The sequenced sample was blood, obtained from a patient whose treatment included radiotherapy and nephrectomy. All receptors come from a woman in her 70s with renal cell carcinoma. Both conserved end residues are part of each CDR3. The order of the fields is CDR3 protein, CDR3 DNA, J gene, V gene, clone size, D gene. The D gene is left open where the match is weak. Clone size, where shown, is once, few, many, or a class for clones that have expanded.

CASIRYGNWEAFF | TGTGCCAGTATAAGGTATGGGAACTGGGAAGCTTTCTTT | TRBJ1-1 | TRBV19 | . | .
CASSMTRGYRNTEAFF | TGTGCCAGTAGTATGACGCGGGGTTATCGGAACACTGAAGCTTTCTTT | TRBJ1-1 | TRBV19 | . | .
CASSQEASVGAYTEAFF | TGCGCCAGCAGCCAAGAAGCTTCAGTGGGGGCGTACACTGAAGCTTTCTTT | TRBJ1-1 | TRBV4-3 | . | .
CASSFEGAHGAGELFF | TGCGCCAGCAGCTTCGAGGGGGCTCATGGGGCCGGGGAGCTGTTTTTT | TRBJ2-2 | TRBV5-1 | . | TRBD1
CASSQDLQAGYEQYF | TGCGCCAGCAGCCAAGATCTACAGGCGGGTTACGAGCAGTACTTC | TRBJ2-7 | TRBV4-3 | . | .
CASSLDLETQYF | TGTGCCAGCAGCTTGGACTTGGAGACCCAGTACTTC | TRBJ2-5 | TRBV7-2 | . | .
CASSMSGGEKLFF | TGTGCCAGCAGCATGTCTGGGGGTGAAAAACTGTTTTTT | TRBJ1-4 | TRBV7-8 | . | .
CASSLRGQSLFF | TGCGCCAGCAGCTTAAGGGGACAGAGTCTGTTTTTT | TRBJ2-2 | TRBV5-1 | once | TRBD1
CASSIAGDYGYTF | TGTGCCAGTAGTATCGCCGGAGACTATGGCTACACCTTC | TRBJ1-2 | TRBV19 | . | .
CASSMTQSHYGYTF | TGTGCCAGTAGTATGACACAGAGTCACTATGGCTACACCTTC | TRBJ1-2 | TRBV19 | . | .
CASSARTNFGNEQFF | TGTGCCAGCAGCGCAAGGACTAATTTTGGGAATGAGCAGTTCTTC | TRBJ2-1 | TRBV27 | . | .
CASTTQVNTEAFF | TGTGCCAGCACCACCCAGGTGAACACTGAAGCTTTCTTT | TRBJ1-1 | TRBV6-6 | . | .
CASNPRGRNQPQHF | TGTGCCAGTAACCCCAGGGGGCGGAATCAGCCCCAGCATTTT | TRBJ1-5 | TRBV19 | . | TRBD1
CASSPDGSNQPQHF | TGTGCCAGCAGTCCGGACGGTAGCAATCAGCCCCAGCATTTT | TRBJ1-5 | TRBV11-1 | . | .
CASSESSGDQETQYF | TGTGCCAGCAGCGAGTCTAGCGGGGATCAAGAGACCCAGTACTTC | TRBJ2-5 | TRBV9 | . | TRBD2
CASSVGGVRTDTQYF | TGCGCCAGCAGCGTTGGAGGGGTTCGCACAGATACGCAGTATTTT | TRBJ2-3 | TRBV5-1 | . | .
CASSPGTVNTGELFF | TGTGCCAGCAGCCCCGGGACAGTAAACACCGGGGAGCTGTTTTTT | TRBJ2-2 | TRBV28 | . | TRBD1
CASSLDLVNYGYTF | TGCGCCAGCAGCTTGGACCTCGTTAACTATGGCTACACCTTC | TRBJ1-2 | TRBV5-1 | . | .
CASSSEISGNTIYF | TGCGCCAGCAGCTCGGAGATCTCTGGAAACACCATATATTTT | TRBJ1-3 | TRBV5-1 | few | .
CASSLGPSYEQYF | TGTGCCAGCAGCTTAGGCCCTTCCTACGAGCAGTACTTC | TRBJ2-7 | TRBV11-3 | . | .
CASSLPSGVKTGRETQYF | TGCGCCAGCAGCTTGCCCAGCGGGGTAAAGACCGGTCGGGAGACCCAGTACTTC | TRBJ2-5 | TRBV5-1 | . | TRBD2
CASSLQTSGGQGEQFF | TGCGCCAGCAGCTTGCAGACTAGCGGGGGCCAAGGGGAGCAGTTCTTC | TRBJ2-1 | TRBV5-1 | . | TRBD2
CASASGANTEQYF | TGTGCCAGTGCTAGCGGGGCGAATACGGAGCAGTACTTC | TRBJ2-7 | TRBV7-2 | . | TRBD2
CSVRGLAGGPGELFF | TGCAGCGTCCGGGGACTAGCGGGGGGGCCCGGGGAGCTGTTTTTT | TRBJ2-2 | TRBV29-1 | few | TRBD2
CASIGTPPSNQPQHF | TGTGCCAGCATTGGGACCCCTCCGTCGAATCAGCCCCAGCATTTT | TRBJ1-5 | TRBV28 | . | .
CASSMGDRGGNQPQHF | TGTGCCAGTAGTATGGGGGACAGGGGAGGCAATCAGCCCCAGCATTTT | TRBJ1-5 | TRBV19 | . | TRBD1
CASSQRLDRGAFF | TGCGCCAGCAGCCAAAGATTAGACAGGGGGGCTTTCTTT | TRBJ1-1 | TRBV4-3 | few | TRBD1
CASWRSSTDTQYF | TGCGCCAGTTGGCGAAGTAGCACAGATACGCAGTATTTT | TRBJ2-3 | TRBV10-1 | . | .
CASSPGSYGYTF | TGTGCCAGTAGTCCCGGATCCTATGGCTACACCTTC | TRBJ1-2 | TRBV19 | . | .
CASSEPGQGDEQYF | TGTGCCAGCAGCGAACCGGGACAGGGGGACGAGCAGTACTTC | TRBJ2-7 | TRBV21-1 | . | .
CASSEDRGGNTIYF | TGTGCCAGCAGTGAAGACAGGGGGGGAAACACCATATATTTT | TRBJ1-3 | TRBV2 | . | TRBD1
CAWSGTASSYEQYF | TGTGCCTGGTCGGGGACAGCGTCGAGCTACGAGCAGTACTTC | TRBJ2-7 | TRBV30 | . | TRBD1
CSSKSGANEQFF | TGCAGCTCCAAATCAGGGGCCAATGAGCAGTTCTTC | TRBJ2-1 | TRBV29-1 | few | .
CASSFGWAVNTEAFF | TGCGCCAGCAGCTTCGGGTGGGCGGTAAACACTGAAGCTTTCTTT | TRBJ1-1 | TRBV5-1 | . | .
CAWRVGAGGPDTQYF | TGTGCCTGGAGGGTAGGGGCGGGGGGGCCAGATACGCAGTATTTT | TRBJ2-3 | TRBV30 | . | TRBD2
CASSLSPAETQYF | TGTGCCAGCAGCTTAAGCCCGGCAGAGACCCAGTACTTC | TRBJ2-5 | TRBV7-2 | . | .
CASSRTSFSYNEQFF | TGTGCCAGCAGCCGTACATCTTTCTCCTACAATGAGCAGTTCTTC | TRBJ2-1 | TRBV5-8 | . | .
CASSLADLPEQYF | TGCGCCAGCAGCTTGGCGGATCTGCCCGAGCAGTACTTC | TRBJ2-7 | TRBV5-1 | . | .
CASSSPQGTSLFF | TGTGCCAGCAGTTCGCCACAAGGGACTAGCCTGTTCTTC | TRBJ2-1 | TRBV6-5 | . | TRBD2
CASSQAWGDRGYTF | TGTGCCAGCAGTCAAGCGTGGGGTGACAGAGGCTACACCTTC | TRBJ1-2 | TRBV7-2 | few | .
CASSERGKSYEQYF | TGTGCCAGCAGTGAGAGGGGAAAGTCCTACGAGCAGTACTTC | TRBJ2-7 | TRBV2 | . | .
CASSLGQGGGNTIYF | TGTGCCAGCAGCTTAGGACAGGGAGGGGGAAACACCATATATTTT | TRBJ1-3 | TRBV7-2 | . | TRBD1
CASSLSGGFTYGYTF | TGTGCCAGCAGTTTAAGTGGGGGCTTTACCTATGGCTACACCTTC | TRBJ1-2 | TRBV28 | . | .
CASSEVDRVVGQPQHF | TGTGCCAGCAGTGAAGTCGACAGGGTGGTGGGTCAGCCCCAGCATTTT | TRBJ1-5 | TRBV2 | few | TRBD1
CASSPGARETQYF | TGTGCCAGCAGCCCAGGGGCAAGAGAGACCCAGTACTTC | TRBJ2-5 | TRBV7-3 | . | .
CASSGGGQGAIEQYF | TGTGCCAGCAGCGGAGGGGGACAGGGGGCAATCGAGCAGTACTTC | TRBJ2-7 | TRBV9 | . | TRBD1
CASSVDRSYEQYF | TGTGCCAGCTCAGTGGACAGATCCTACGAGCAGTACTTC | TRBJ2-7 | TRBV18 | . | .
CASSPTGVYEQYF | TGTGCCAGCTCACCCACAGGTGTTTACGAGCAGTACTTC | TRBJ2-7 | TRBV18 | . | .
CATSRDRNQPQHF | TGTGCCACCAGCAGAGATCGGAATCAGCCCCAGCATTTT | TRBJ1-5 | TRBV15 | . | .
CASSLEQSPKGEQYF | TGTGCCAGCAGCTTAGAACAGTCCCCTAAGGGCGAGCAGTACTTC | TRBJ2-7 | TRBV13 | . | .